These 10 T cell receptor beta chains came from one sample sequenced in a study of a mutant IDH1 vaccine in newly diagnosed glioma. No antigen has been assigned to these receptors. Assay: immunoSEQ multiplex PCR; the TCRdb copy retains only in-frame clones and omits some. The sample lists 50,000 to 60,000 clones, 91% occurring once. Time point specified: week 11, during vaccination. Vaccination comprised doses that each held 300 ug of mutant IDH1 20-mer peptide, plus topical imiquimod. The material sequenced was PBMCs, taken from a glioma patient whose treatment included an IDH1 peptide vaccine. These receptors all stem from a man in his forties or fifties with glioma.

The chain uses TRBV5-4 and TRBJ1-1; the D gene is possibly TRBD1 (5 bases). Germline V CDR1 and CDR2: SGHNT, YYREEE (reference sequence). Deletions cut 2 bases from V and 7 bases from J, with 18 bases between. The CDR3 is 15 residues long. CDR3: CASSFYQGGVNEAFF. CDR3 nucleotides: TGTGCCAGCAGCTTTTATCAGGGAGGAGTCAATGAAGCTTTCTTT.

The chain uses TRBV11-1 and TRBJ2-7; 10 bases agree with TRBD1. The germline V gene encodes CDR1 SGHAT and CDR2 FQDESV (reference sequence). The length of the CDR3 is 14 residues. V trimming: 3 bases; J trimming: 6 bases; junction bases outside the gene matches: 5. CDR3 sequence: CASSLAGQGVEQYF. The CDR3 nucleotides are TGTGCCAGCAGCTTGGCTGGACAGGGGGTCGAGCAGTACTTC.

The chain links TRBV9 to TRBJ2-3; 8 positions match TRBD1. V trimming: 4 bases; J trimming: 4 bases; junction bases outside the gene matches: 5. CDR1 SGDLS and CDR2 YYNGEE come from the germline V gene. The CDR3 covers 14 residues. The CDR3 here is CASSWQGAADTQYF. CDR3 sequence (DNA): TGTGCCAGCAGCTGGCAGGGGGCAGCAGATACGCAGTATTTT.

The J gene is TRBJ2-4, the V gene TRBV19; 11 nucleotides line up with TRBD1. The junction had 5 bases not matched to a gene; V was cut back by 3 bases and J by 7 bases. Germline CDR1 reads LNHDA; CDR2 reads SQIVND (reference sequence). This CDR3 has 15 amino acids. CDR3 DNA sequence: TGTGCCAGTAGTATCCTGGGGACAGGGGGGAACATTCAGTACTTC. Its translation: CASSILGTGGNIQYF. Complete variable domain (other parts from reference TRBV19 and TRBJ2-4): DGGITQSPKYLFRKEGQNVTLSCEQNLNHDAMYWYRQDPGQGLRLIYYSQIVNDFQKGDIAEGYSVSREKKESFPLTVTSAQKNPTAFYLCASSILGTGGNIQYFGAGTRLSVL.

The chain links TRBV27 to TRBJ2-1; D might be TRBD2 (6 bases). The length of the CDR3 is 15 residues. The germline V gene has CDR1 MNHEY and CDR2 SMNVEV (reference sequence). The V end lost 3 bases, the J end lost 7 bases, and 16 bases lay between the germline ends. The CDR3 DNA follows: TGTGCCAGCAGTTTTTATGGAGGGAATGTGAATGAGCAGTTCTTC. Translation: CASSFYGGNVNEQFF.

The CDR3 loop is CASSGTGGNYGYTF. For the CDR3, the DNA is TGTGCCAGCAGTGGGACAGGGGGCAACTATGGCTACACCTTC. The rearrangement links TRBV2 to TRBJ1-2; 11 bases align to TRBD1. From germline, CDR1 is SNHLY and CDR2 FYNNEI. The CDR3 has 14 amino acids. The junction had 0 bases not matched to a gene; V was cut back by 4 bases and J by 2 bases.

The chain uses TRBV5-1 and TRBJ1-2, with TRBD1 identical over 10 bases. With 0 bases clipped from V and 6 bases from J, the junction kept 8 bases outside the gene matches. The length of the CDR3 is 16 residues. Germline CDR1 is SGHRS and CDR2 is YFSETQ. This CDR3 is CASSLALGTGVNGYTF. CDR3 sequence (DNA): TGCGCCAGCAGCTTGGCCTTGGGGACAGGGGTTAATGGCTACACCTTC.

The rearrangement links TRBV28 to TRBJ1-1; 8 bases fit TRBD1. Germline CDR1 reads MDHEN; CDR2 reads SYDVKM. The length of the CDR3 is 17 residues. The trim removed 2 bases at V and 0 bases at J, leaving 8 bases unmatched. CDR3 sequence reads: CASSLTGQGLMNTEAFF. DNA of the CDR3: TGTGCCAGCAGTTTAACCGGACAGGGCCTAATGAACACTGAAGCTTTCTTT.

V usage is TRBV18 and J usage is TRBJ2-3; D may be TRBD2 (6 bases). The V end was cut by 1 base, the J end by 6 bases, with 8 bases between. Per the germline V gene, CDR1 is KGHSH and CDR2 is LQKENI. The CDR3 has 13 residues. CDR3 DNA: TGTGCCAGCTCACCACGGGCGGGGGATACGCAGTATTTT. Its protein is CASSPRAGDTQYF.

This clone was seen a single time. The rearrangement joins TRBV7-2 to TRBJ1-3, with a tentative D call TRBD1 (6 bases). The CDR3 sequence is 16 residues long. Germline CDR1 and CDR2: SGHTA and FQGNSA. The V and J ends lost 5 bases and 0 bases respectively, with 14 bases between them. CDR3 residues: CASSAGTLSSGNTIYF. The CDR3 nucleotides read TGTGCCAGCAGCGCCGGGACATTAAGCTCTGGAAACACCATATATTTT.